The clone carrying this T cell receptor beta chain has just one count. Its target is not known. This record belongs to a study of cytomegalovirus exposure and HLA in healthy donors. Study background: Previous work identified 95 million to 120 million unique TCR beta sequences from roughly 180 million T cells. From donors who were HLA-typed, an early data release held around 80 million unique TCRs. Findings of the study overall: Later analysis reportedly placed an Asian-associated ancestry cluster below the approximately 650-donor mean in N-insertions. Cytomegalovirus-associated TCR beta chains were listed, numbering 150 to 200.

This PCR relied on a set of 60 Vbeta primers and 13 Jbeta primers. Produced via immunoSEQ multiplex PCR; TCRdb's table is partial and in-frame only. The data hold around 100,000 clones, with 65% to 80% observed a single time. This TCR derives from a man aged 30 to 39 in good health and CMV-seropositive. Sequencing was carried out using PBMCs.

The CDR3 is CASSKPGGRGNQPQHF. CDR3 DNA: TGTGCCAGCAGTAAACCAGGGGGCAGGGGCAATCAGCCCCAGCATTTT. V usage is TRBV6-6 and J usage is TRBJ1-5; 8 nucleotides match TRBD1. There are 16 residues in the CDR3. V shed 5 bases and J 2 bases; nucleotides not matched to a gene: 8. Germline loops: CDR1 MNHNY, CDR2 SVGAGI (reference sequence).